What follows are 6 T cell receptor beta chains derived from one specimen sequenced in a study of CD8+ T cells in alopecia areata. Extraction and reverse transcription of RNA yielded cDNA as the sequencing template. This table comes from immunoSEQ multiplex PCR, and its TCRdb copy is limited to in-frame clones, with some not included. Of some 130,000 clones in the sample, 49% were seen once. Sequenced material: CD8+ T cells sorted from blood, taken at week 0. These receptor sequences come from a human donor with alopecia areata.

V gene TRBV15 combines with J gene TRBJ2-1; 7 bases agree with TRBD1. Trimming cost V 6 bases and J 7 bases; bases outside gene matches: 6. The CDR3 runs 13 residues. From germline, CDR1 is LNHNV and CDR2 YYDKDF (reference sequence). CDR3 protein: CATSLDRVNEQFF. The DNA of the CDR3 is TGTGCCACCAGTCTAGACAGGGTTAATGAGCAGTTCTTC.

The chain couples TRBV29-1 to TRBJ1-1, with 8 bases matching TRBD1. CDR3 length: 12 residues. V dropped 6 bases and J dropped 2; count of bases not matched to a gene: 2. Germline CDR1 SQVTM, CDR2 ANQGSEA. CDR3 region: CSVQGANTEAFF. DNA for the CDR3: TGCAGCGTCCAGGGGGCAAACACTGAAGCTTTCTTT. The variable domain in full, completed from reference TRBV29-1 and TRBJ1-1, reads SAVISQKPSRDICQRGTSLTIQCQVDSQVTMMFWYRQQPGQSLTLIATANQGSEATYESGFVIDKFPISRPNLTFSTLTVSNMSPEDSSIYLCSVQGANTEAFFGQGTRLTVV.

J is TRBJ1-1 and V is TRBV6-6; TRBD1 matches at 9 bases. V trimming: 6 bases; J trimming: 1 base; junction bases outside the gene matches: 6. CDR1 is MNHNY and CDR2 is SVGAGI in the germline V gene (reference sequence). The CDR3 sequence is 15 residues long. The CDR3 protein is CASSRQGVENTEAFF. CDR3 sequence (DNA): TGTGCCAGCAGCCGACAGGGGGTGGAGAACACTGAAGCTTTCTTT.

This clone appeared a few times. The rearrangement joins TRBV16 to TRBJ1-1; a possible D gene is TRBD1 (6 bases). CDR1 is KGHSY and CDR2 is FQNENV in the germline V gene. Trimming pared 6 bases from V and 1 base from J, leaving 18 bases between. The CDR3 has 16 amino acids. The chain's CDR3 is CASSPLRGQWNTEAFF. The CDR3 bases are TGTGCCAGCAGTCCTCTACGGGGACAATGGAACACTGAAGCTTTCTTT.

The V gene is TRBV7-6, the J gene TRBJ2-5, with 8 bases that match TRBD1. The CDR3 contains 16 residues. From germline, CDR1 is SGHVS and CDR2 FNYEAQ. The V and J ends lost 5 bases and 2 bases, in that order; junction bases with no gene match: 10. CDR3 residues: CASSHFKGQEQETQYF. CDR3 DNA: TGTGCCAGCAGCCATTTTAAGGGACAGGAACAAGAGACCCAGTACTTC.

This clone was counted a single time. The V gene is TRBV29-1, the J gene TRBJ1-2, with a tentative D call TRBD1 (6 bases). The germline V gene encodes CDR1 SQVTM and CDR2 ANQGSEA. The CDR3 has 13 residues. The V and J ends lost 6 bases and 3 bases respectively, with 14 bases between them. The CDR3 bases are TGCAGCGTGGCGGGGGGGCAGGACTATGGCTACACCTTC. This encodes CSVAGGQDYGYTF.